The 15 T cell receptor beta chains given below trace back to one sample, sequenced in a study of T cell responses to AZD1222 COVID-19 vaccine. Produced via immunoSEQ multiplex PCR; TCRdb's table is partial and in-frame only. The data show 120,000 or so clones, 90% seen once. The specimen was peripheral blood, collected on day 0 of MenACWY control vaccination. The source is an adult in good health.

This sequence joins TRBV10-1 and TRBJ2-3; unclear D gene. Trimming shortened V by 0 bases and J by 4 bases, and 5 bases separated the two germline ends. CDR1 WNHNN and CDR2 SYGVQD come from the germline V gene (reference sequence). The CDR3 is made up of 13 amino acids. CDR3: CASSESGPDTQYF. The CDR3 DNA follows: TGCGCCAGCAGTGAGTCAGGTCCAGATACGCAGTATTTT.

This chain links TRBV6-5 with TRBJ1-3, with 8 positions matching TRBD1. The CDR3 has 15 amino acids. The V gene's germline CDR1 is MNHEY and CDR2 SVGAGI. Trimming cost V 10 bases and J 4 bases; bases outside gene matches: 12. CDR3 in amino acids: CAIHWMRTGGNTIYF. The CDR3 DNA reads TGTGCCATCCATTGGATGCGGACAGGGGGAAACACCATATATTTT.

The J gene is TRBJ1-4, the V gene TRBV7-9; 7 bases line up with TRBD1. The CDR3 is 16 amino acids. With V trimmed by 5 bases and J by 11 bases, 17 bases remained unmatched. In germline, CDR1 is SEHNR, CDR2 FQNEAQ (reference sequence). CDR3 protein: CASSTPPTGVSAKLFF. In DNA, the CDR3 is TGTGCCAGCAGCACCCCCCCCACAGGGGTCTCGGCCAAACTGTTTTTT.

This chain uses TRBV27 with TRBJ1-5; D is ambiguous. The CDR3 is 14 amino acids. V was clipped by 5 bases and J by 2 bases, with 10 bases between them. CDR1 and CDR2 from the germline V gene are MNHEY and SMNVEV (reference sequence). This CDR3 is CASSPWTGNQPQHF. For the CDR3, the DNA is TGTGCCAGCAGTCCCTGGACGGGCAATCAGCCCCAGCATTTT.

The chain combines TRBV25-1 with TRBJ2-7; 9 positions match TRBD1. The germline gives CDR1 MGHDK, CDR2 SYGVNS. V trimming: 6 bases; J trimming: 5 bases; junction bases outside the gene matches: 8. The CDR3 covers 14 residues. DNA of the CDR3: TGTGCCAGCAGAGACAGGGGGTTAAGTGACGAGCAGTACTTC. Translated, it gives CASRDRGLSDEQYF.

The V and J genes are TRBV7-6 and TRBJ1-4, with unresolved D. Looked up from germline, CDR1 is SGHVS and CDR2 is FNYEAQ. V gave up 6 bases and J gave up 0 bases, with 8 bases separating them. The length of the CDR3 is 14 residues. CDR3 DNA: TGTGCCAGCAGTCTCGGCGCAACTAATGAAAAACTGTTTTTT. Translated: CASSLGATNEKLFF.

This clone was picked up one time. The chain joins TRBV2 to TRBJ1-5, with unresolved D. There are 13 residues in the CDR3. Germline V gene data show CDR1 as SNHLY and CDR2 as FYNNEI. V lost 4 bases, J lost 3 bases, and 7 bases lay in between. CDR3 protein: CASSGAYNQPQHF. CDR3 nucleotides: TGTGCCAGCAGTGGGGCCTACAATCAGCCCCAGCATTTT.

This clone was counted a single time. CDR3 sequence (DNA): TGCGCCAGCAGCTTAGTTGGCACGGGAGGGAGCTATGAGCAGTTCTTC. Translating it yields CASSLVGTGGSYEQFF. V gene TRBV5-1 combines with J gene TRBJ2-1; TRBD2 matches 8 bases. V shed 2 bases, J shed 8 bases, and the junction held 12 bases outside the gene matches. CDR3 length equals 16 residues. Germline CDR1 SGHRS, CDR2 YFSETQ.

This sequence joins TRBV4-3 and TRBJ2-2; the match to TRBD1 covers 9 bases. V trimming: 5 bases; J trimming: 2 bases; junction bases outside the gene matches: 3. The CDR3 has 15 amino acids. Germline V gives CDR1 LGHNA, CDR2 YSLEER. CDR3 amino acids: CASSSGQGNTGELFF. The CDR3 DNA reads TGCGCCAGCAGCTCGGGACAGGGTAACACCGGGGAGCTGTTTTTT.

This sequence joins TRBV7-8 and TRBJ1-1; D unresolved. Germline V lookup: CDR1 SGHVS, CDR2 FQNEAQ. The germline V and J ends were trimmed by 3 bases and 8 bases, with 10 bases remaining between them. The CDR3 covers 12 residues. The chain's CDR3 is CASSFLFGEAFF. DNA for the CDR3: TGTGCCAGCAGCTTCCTCTTCGGAGAAGCTTTCTTT.

V gene TRBV9 combines with J gene TRBJ2-2; 7 positions match TRBD1. With V trimmed by 1 base and J by 3 bases, 9 bases remained unmatched. CDR1 SGDLS and CDR2 YYNGEE come from the germline V gene. This CDR3 has 17 amino acids. The CDR3 sequence is CASSVKEQGLYTGELFF. For the CDR3, the DNA is TGTGCCAGCAGCGTAAAGGAACAGGGGCTGTACACCGGGGAGCTGTTTTTT. The variable domain in full, with the rest retrieved from reference TRBV9 and TRBJ2-2, is DSGVTQTPKHLITATGQRVTLRCSPRSGDLSVYWYQQSLDQGLQFLIQYYNGEERAKGNILERFSAQQFPDLHSELNLSSLELGDSALYFCASSVKEQGLYTGELFFGEGSRLTVL.

This clone was counted a single time. This sequence joins TRBV18 and TRBJ1-3, with a weak D call TRBD1 (5 bases). The V and J ends lost 6 bases and 2 bases respectively, with 8 bases between them. The length of the CDR3 is 13 residues. CDR1 KGHSH and CDR2 LQKENI come from the germline V gene. The CDR3 DNA follows: TGTGCCAGCTCCACAGGTGCTGGAAACACCATATATTTT. Translated, it gives CASSTGAGNTIYF.

V gene TRBV29-1 combines with J gene TRBJ1-1; 9 bases map to TRBD1. Trimming removed 3 bases from V and 1 base from J; junction bases left unmatched: 3. Germline loops: CDR1 SQVTM, CDR2 ANQGSEA. This CDR3 contains 14 residues. CDR3 residues: CSVDGDRENTEAFF. CDR3 sequence (DNA): TGCAGCGTTGATGGGGACAGGGAGAACACTGAAGCTTTCTTT.

V usage is TRBV20-1 and J usage is TRBJ1-4; D possibly corresponds to TRBD1 (6 bases). Germline CDR1 and CDR2: DFQATT and SNEGSKA (reference sequence). Trimming removed 7 bases at V and 13 bases at J, with 13 bases between. CDR3 length: 10 amino acids. The CDR3 DNA reads as TGCAGTGTTTTAGGGGGAAGACTGTTTTTT. Its translation: CSVLGGRLFF.

CDR3 protein: CASSSGGASGLMGNEQFF. CDR3 nucleotide sequence: TGCGCCAGCAGCTCTGGGGGGGCGAGTGGTCTAATGGGTAATGAGCAGTTCTTC. The rearrangement uses TRBV5-1 and TRBJ2-1, with a possible D match to TRBD2 (7 bases). V lost 3 bases to trimming and J lost 7 bases, with 26 bases between them. The CDR3 has 18 residues. Germline lookup yields CDR1 SGHRS and CDR2 YFSETQ.